This T cell receptor (beta chain) was sequenced for a study of shared clonotypes between healthy human individuals. Study at large: CD4 naive cells filled three plates per donor, CD4 memory three, CD8 naive two and CD8 memory one. Findings of the study overall: Clonotypes shared by all four donors outscored non-shared clonotypes in generation probability.

A remark on this clone: Its cognate antigen is unknown.

Trimming took off 0 bases at V and 3 bases at J, with 18 bases between the two ends. This CDR3 has 17 amino acids. The germline V gene has CDR1 LGHNA and CDR2 YNFKEQ. All the donors were Caucasian adults who lived in Nashville, Tennessee. Original analysis: Filtering differed, since immunoSEQ gave only junction sequences and no quality scores. Sequenced by immunoSEQ multiplex PCR; TCRdb stores in-frame clones only, minus some. Clonal size and the V and J genes are those of that table, whereas D and trimming came from the DNA. Here the sample spans about 1.5 million clones, about 98% being singletons. The sequencing input was naive CD4+ T cells sorted from blood. The subset: CD45RA+ positively selected. The source of this sequence is a young man in good health. The chain is built from TRBV4-2 and TRBJ2-7; the D is unclear. CDR3 DNA: TGTGCCAGCAGCCAAGATCGGTTAGCTAGTGATGGCTACGAGCAGTACTTC. Its protein product is CASSQDRLASDGYEQYF.